These 14 T cell receptor beta chains originate from one sample sequenced in a study of blood T cell repertoires in COVID-19. Libraries were prepared by immunoSEQ multiplex PCR; TCRdb keeps only in-frame clonotypes and omits some of them. The data contain more than 85,000 clones, roughly nine tenths of them singletons. Sequencing was done on a sample of peripheral blood. These receptors all stem from a man in his sixties with acute or convalescent COVID-19.

The chain recombines TRBV7-2 with TRBJ2-7; maybe TRBD1 (6 bases). This CDR3 is built from 14 residues. V lost 3 bases and J lost 0, with 9 bases in between. Germline V lookup: CDR1 SGHTA, CDR2 FQGNSA. The chain's CDR3 is CASSFGQSSYEQYF. In DNA, the CDR3 is TGTGCCAGCAGCTTCGGACAGAGCTCCTACGAGCAGTACTTC.

The chain couples TRBV24-1 to TRBJ2-1, with 10 positions matching TRBD2. The CDR3 has 16 amino acids. Germline V gives CDR1 KGHDR, CDR2 SFDVKD. The trim removed 3 bases at V and 4 bases at J, leaving 5 bases unmatched. CDR3 region: CATSDPTSGPYNEQFF. In DNA, the CDR3 is TGTGCCACCAGTGATCCGACTAGCGGGCCTTACAATGAGCAGTTCTTC.

The chain is built from TRBV5-4 and TRBJ2-3; possible D gene TRBD2, 6 bases. This CDR3 spans 15 amino acids. Germline V lookup: CDR1 SGHNT, CDR2 YYREEE (reference sequence). V dropped 1 base and J dropped 4 bases, with 13 bases sitting between them. CDR3 DNA: TGTGCCAGCAGCTTGCTTACGTCGGGGGCAGATACGCAGTATTTT. Residues: CASSLLTSGADTQYF.

The V and J genes are TRBV27 and TRBJ1-4; 7 bases are a match to TRBD1. Germline CDR1 MNHEY, CDR2 SMNVEV (reference sequence). Unmatched junction bases numbered 1, after V lost 2 bases and J lost 4 bases. The CDR3 totals 14 residues. The chain's CDR3 is CASSLDRVNEKLFF. The CDR3, as DNA: TGTGCCAGCAGTTTAGACAGGGTTAATGAAAAACTGTTTTTT.

This clone was seen a few times. This chain's CDR3 is CASSLTFSYEQYF. CDR3 bases: TGTGCCAGCAGCCTCACTTTCTCCTACGAGCAGTACTTC. J is TRBJ2-7 and V is TRBV28, with no clear D. Trimming pared 6 bases from V and 0 bases from J, leaving 9 bases between. This CDR3 comprises 13 residues. Germline CDR1 is MDHEN and CDR2 is SYDVKM.

This clone was counted only a few times. V and J are TRBV7-9 and TRBJ2-7; TRBD2 matches 8 bases. V shed 5 bases and J 6 bases; nucleotides not matched to a gene: 6. This CDR3 spans 13 amino acids. Germline CDR1 SEHNR, CDR2 FQNEAQ (reference sequence). The CDR3: CASSPGTRSEQYF. The CDR3 DNA reads as TGTGCCAGCAGCCCCGGGACTAGAAGCGAGCAGTACTTC.

Concerning this clone: Its ends do not fully match the called genes, so a read error is possible. This rearrangement joins TRBV5-8 to TRBJ2-3; 11 bases align to TRBD2. The V gene's germline CDR1 is SGHTS and CDR2 YDEGEE. The CDR3 extends over 15 amino acids. CDR3 region: CASTLGLAGTDTQYF. For the CDR3, the DNA is TGTGCCAGCACCTTGGGACTAGCGGGCACAGATACGCAGTATTTT.

The rearrangement links TRBV7-3 to TRBJ2-7, with D perhaps TRBD1 (6 bases). Trimming removed 3 bases at V and 0 bases at J, with 12 bases between. The CDR3 extends over 15 amino acids. CDR1 is SGHTA and CDR2 is FQGTGA in the germline V gene. CDR3 protein: CASSFGTPSSYEQYF. In DNA form, the CDR3 reads TGTGCCAGCAGCTTCGGGACACCAAGCTCCTACGAGCAGTACTTC.

The V and J genes are TRBV5-6 and TRBJ1-1; TRBD1 matches at 7 bases. In germline, CDR1 is SGHDT, CDR2 YYEEEE. The CDR3 extends over 14 amino acids. The V gene end was trimmed by 3 bases and the J gene end by 4 bases; junction bases not matched to a gene: 6. CDR3 sequence reads: CASSSTGRATEAFF. CDR3 in DNA: TGTGCCAGCAGCTCGACAGGGCGGGCCACTGAAGCTTTCTTT.

The V call is TRBV5-6, the J call TRBJ2-2; D unclear. There are 14 residues in the CDR3. CDR1 is SGHDT and CDR2 is YYEEEE in the germline V gene. Trimming removed 1 base at V and 3 bases at J, with 7 bases between. The CDR3 here is CASSLSLDTGELFF. CDR3 nucleotides: TGTGCCAGCAGCTTGTCTTTAGACACCGGGGAGCTGTTTTTT.

The J gene is TRBJ2-7, the V gene TRBV10-3; TRBD2 matches at 9 bases. This CDR3 contains 15 residues. Germline V gene lookup returns CDR1 ENHRY and CDR2 SYGVKD. The ends lost 3 bases at V and 4 bases at J; junction bases unmatched: 7. DNA of the CDR3: TGTGCCATCAGTGATTCGACTAGCGGCTTATACGAGCAGTACTTC. It codes for CAISDSTSGLYEQYF.

This chain links TRBV6-1 with TRBJ2-3, with a possible D match to TRBD2 (6 bases). The V end lost 1 base, the J end lost 5 bases, and 19 bases lay between the germline ends. CDR3 length: 17 amino acids. Germline assignment: CDR1 MNHNS and CDR2 SASEGT. CDR3 residues: CASSEVRGIIRGDTQYF. The DNA of the CDR3 is TGTGCCAGCAGTGAAGTCCGCGGGATCATCCGGGGAGATACGCAGTATTTT.

The chain has TRBV4-3 and TRBJ2-2, with D perhaps matching TRBD2 (6 bases). This CDR3 is 19 amino acids long. Germline V CDR1 and CDR2: LGHNA, YSLEER. Trimming pared 0 bases from V and 6 bases from J, leaving 23 bases between. DNA of the CDR3: TGCGCCAGCAGCCAAGAAGGGCCCGGACTACCGCTTTGGGCCGGGGAGCTGTTTTTT. This codes for CASSQEGPGLPLWAGELFF.

The gene calls are TRBV6-2 or TRBV6-3 and TRBJ2-5; 8 nucleotides align to TRBD1. The CDR3 length is 14 residues. Trimming took 6 bases from V and 0 from J; bases not matched to a gene: 3. Germline CDR1 reads MNHEY; CDR2 reads SVGEGT. The CDR3 DNA follows: TGTGCCAGCAGCCCACAGGGGGACCAAGAGACCCAGTACTTC. This gives the protein CASSPQGDQETQYF.